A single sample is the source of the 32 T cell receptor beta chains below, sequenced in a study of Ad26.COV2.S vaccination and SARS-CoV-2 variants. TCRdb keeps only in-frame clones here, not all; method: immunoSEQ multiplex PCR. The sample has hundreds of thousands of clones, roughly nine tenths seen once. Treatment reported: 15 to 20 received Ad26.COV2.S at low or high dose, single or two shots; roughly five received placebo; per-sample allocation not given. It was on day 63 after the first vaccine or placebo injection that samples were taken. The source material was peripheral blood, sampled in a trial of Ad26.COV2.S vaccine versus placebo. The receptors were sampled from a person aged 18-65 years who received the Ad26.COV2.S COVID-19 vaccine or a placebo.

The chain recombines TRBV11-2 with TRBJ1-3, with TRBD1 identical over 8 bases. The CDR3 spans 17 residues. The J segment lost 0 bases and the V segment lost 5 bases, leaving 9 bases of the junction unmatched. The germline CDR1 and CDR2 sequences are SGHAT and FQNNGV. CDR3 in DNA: TGTGCCAGCAGCGTTACTTACAGGGGGTTCTCTGGAAACACCATATATTTT. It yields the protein CASSVTYRGFSGNTIYF.

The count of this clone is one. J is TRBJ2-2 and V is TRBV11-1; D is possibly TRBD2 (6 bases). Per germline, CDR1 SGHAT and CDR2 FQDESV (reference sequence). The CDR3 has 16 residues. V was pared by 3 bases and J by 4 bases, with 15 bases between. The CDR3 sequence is CASSLRDSRLTGELFF. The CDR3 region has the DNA TGTGCCAGCAGCTTGCGGGACTCACGCCTCACCGGGGAGCTGTTTTTT.

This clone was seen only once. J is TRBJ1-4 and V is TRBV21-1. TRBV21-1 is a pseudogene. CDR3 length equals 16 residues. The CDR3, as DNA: TGTGCCAGCAGCAAAGGGAGGGACGGCGCTAATGAAAAACTGTTTTTT. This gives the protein CASSKGRDGANEKLFF.

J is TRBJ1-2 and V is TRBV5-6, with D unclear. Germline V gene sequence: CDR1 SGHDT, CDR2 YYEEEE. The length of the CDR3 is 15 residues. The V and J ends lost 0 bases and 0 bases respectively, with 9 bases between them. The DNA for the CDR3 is TGTGCCAGCAGCTTGGCCAGTATTTCTAACTATGGCTACACCTTC. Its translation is CASSLASISNYGYTF.

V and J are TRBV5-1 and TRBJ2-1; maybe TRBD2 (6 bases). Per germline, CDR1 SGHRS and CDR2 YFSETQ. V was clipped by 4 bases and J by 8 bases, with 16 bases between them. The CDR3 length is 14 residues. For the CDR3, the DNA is TGCGCCAGCAGCGGAGTGATTGGAGGGGATGAGCAGTTCTTC. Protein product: CASSGVIGGDEQFF.

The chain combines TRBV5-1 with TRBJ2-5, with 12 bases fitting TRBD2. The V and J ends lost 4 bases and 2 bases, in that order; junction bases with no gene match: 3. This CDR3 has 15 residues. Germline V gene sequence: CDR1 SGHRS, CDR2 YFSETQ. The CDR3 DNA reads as TGCGCCAGCAGCACTAGCGGGGGGCCTCAAGAGACCCAGTACTTC. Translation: CASSTSGGPQETQYF. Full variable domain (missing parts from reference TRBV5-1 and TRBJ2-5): KAGVTQTPRYLIKTRGQQVTLSCSPISGHRSVSWYQQTPGQGLQFLFEYFSETQRNKGNFPGRFSGRQFSNSRSEMNVSTLELGDSALYLCASSTSGGPQETQYFGPGTRLLVL.

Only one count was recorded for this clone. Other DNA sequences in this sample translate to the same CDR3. In DNA, the CDR3 is TGTGCCATCAGTGACAGTAATCAGCCCCAGCATTTT. Translation: CAISDSNQPQHF. The chain has TRBV10-3 and TRBJ1-5; D not certain. The CDR3 consists of 12 residues. Germline values: CDR1 ENHRY, CDR2 SYGVKD. Trimming pared 3 bases from V and 4 bases from J, leaving 4 bases between.

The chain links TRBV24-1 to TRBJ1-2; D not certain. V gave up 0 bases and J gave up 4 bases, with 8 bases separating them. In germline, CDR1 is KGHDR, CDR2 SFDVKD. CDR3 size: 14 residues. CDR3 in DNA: TGTGCCACCAGTGATTTGGAGTCCTCCTATGGCTACACCTTC. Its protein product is CATSDLESSYGYTF.

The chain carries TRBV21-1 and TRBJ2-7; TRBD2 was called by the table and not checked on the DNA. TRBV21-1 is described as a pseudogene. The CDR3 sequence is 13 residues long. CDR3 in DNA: TGTGCCAGCAGCATCGGGGGACTCTACGAGCAGTACGTC. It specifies CASSIGGLYEQYV.

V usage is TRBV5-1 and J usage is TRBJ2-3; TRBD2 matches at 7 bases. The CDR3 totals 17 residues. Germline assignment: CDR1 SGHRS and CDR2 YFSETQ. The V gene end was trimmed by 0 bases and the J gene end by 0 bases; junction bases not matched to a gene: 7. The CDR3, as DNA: TGCGCCAGCAGCTTGGCCCGAAGCGGGACTAGCACAGATACGCAGTATTTT. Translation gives CASSLARSGTSTDTQYF.

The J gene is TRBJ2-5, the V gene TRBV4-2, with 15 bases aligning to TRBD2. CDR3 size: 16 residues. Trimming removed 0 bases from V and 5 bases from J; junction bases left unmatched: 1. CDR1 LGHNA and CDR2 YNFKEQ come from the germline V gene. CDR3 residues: CASSQDGTSGGETQYF. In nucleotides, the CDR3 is TGTGCCAGCAGCCAAGATGGGACTAGCGGGGGGGAGACCCAGTACTTC.

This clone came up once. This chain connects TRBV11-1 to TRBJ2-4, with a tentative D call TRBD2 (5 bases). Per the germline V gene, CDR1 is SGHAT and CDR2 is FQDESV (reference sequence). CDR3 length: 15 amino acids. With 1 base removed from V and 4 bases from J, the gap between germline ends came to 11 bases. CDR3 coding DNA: TGTGCCAGCAGCTTAGGGATTCTAGCTAAAAACATTCAGTACTTC. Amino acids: CASSLGILAKNIQYF.

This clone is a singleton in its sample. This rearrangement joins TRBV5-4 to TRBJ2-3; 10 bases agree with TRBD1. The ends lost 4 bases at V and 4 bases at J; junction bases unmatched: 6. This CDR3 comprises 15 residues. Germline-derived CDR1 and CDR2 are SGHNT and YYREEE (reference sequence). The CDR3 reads CASSGPDRGSDTQYF. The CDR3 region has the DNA TGTGCCAGCAGCGGCCCGGACAGGGGGTCAGATACGCAGTATTTT.

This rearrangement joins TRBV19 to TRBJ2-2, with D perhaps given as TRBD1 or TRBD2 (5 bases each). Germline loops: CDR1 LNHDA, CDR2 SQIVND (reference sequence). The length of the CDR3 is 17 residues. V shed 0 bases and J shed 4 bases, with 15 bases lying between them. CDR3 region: CASSIDREGTSTGELFF. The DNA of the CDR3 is TGTGCCAGTAGTATAGATCGGGAAGGGACGAGCACCGGGGAGCTGTTTTTT.

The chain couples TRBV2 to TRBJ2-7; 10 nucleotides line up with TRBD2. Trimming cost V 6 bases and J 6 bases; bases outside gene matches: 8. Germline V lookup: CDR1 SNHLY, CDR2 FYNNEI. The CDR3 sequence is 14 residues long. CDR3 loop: CASSLLAGVGEQYV. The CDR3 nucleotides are TGTGCCAGCAGCCTCCTAGCGGGAGTGGGCGAGCAGTACGTC.

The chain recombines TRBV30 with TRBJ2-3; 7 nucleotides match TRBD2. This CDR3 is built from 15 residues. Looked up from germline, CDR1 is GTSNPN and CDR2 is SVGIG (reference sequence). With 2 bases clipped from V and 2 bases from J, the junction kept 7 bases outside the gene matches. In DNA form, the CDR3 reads TGTGCCTGGAGTAACAGCGGGGAAGCCACAGATACGCAGTATTTT. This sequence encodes CAWSNSGEATDTQYF.

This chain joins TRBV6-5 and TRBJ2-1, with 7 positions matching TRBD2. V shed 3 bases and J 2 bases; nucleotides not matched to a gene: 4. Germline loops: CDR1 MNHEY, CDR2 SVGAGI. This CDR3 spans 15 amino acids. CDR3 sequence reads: CASSYISGAYNEQFF. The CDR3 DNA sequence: TGTGCCAGCAGTTATATCAGCGGGGCCTACAATGAGCAGTTCTTC.

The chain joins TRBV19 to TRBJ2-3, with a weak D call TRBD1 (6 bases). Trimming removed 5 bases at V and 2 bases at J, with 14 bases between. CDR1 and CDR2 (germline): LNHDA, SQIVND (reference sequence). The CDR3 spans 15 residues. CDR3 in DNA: TGTGCCAGTAGTGGACAGTCCGTAGCCACAGATACGCAGTATTTT. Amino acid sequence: CASSGQSVATDTQYF.

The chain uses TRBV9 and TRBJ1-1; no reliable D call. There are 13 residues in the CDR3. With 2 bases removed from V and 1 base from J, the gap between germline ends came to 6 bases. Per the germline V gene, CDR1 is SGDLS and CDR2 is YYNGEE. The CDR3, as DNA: TGTGCCAGCAGCGTCAGCAGGAACACTGAAGCTTTCTTT. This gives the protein CASSVSRNTEAFF.

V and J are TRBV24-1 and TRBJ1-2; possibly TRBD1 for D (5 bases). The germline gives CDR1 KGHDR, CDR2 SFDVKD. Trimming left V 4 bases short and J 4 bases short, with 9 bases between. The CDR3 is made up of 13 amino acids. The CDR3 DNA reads TGTGCCACCAGTGACTTAGACAGCTATGGCTACACCTTC. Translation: CATSDLDSYGYTF.

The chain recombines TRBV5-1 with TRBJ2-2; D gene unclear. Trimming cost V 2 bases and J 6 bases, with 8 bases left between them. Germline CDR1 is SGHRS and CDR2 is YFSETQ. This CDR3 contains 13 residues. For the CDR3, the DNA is TGCGCCAGCAGCTTAGCGCGCCCCGGGGAGCTGTTTTTT. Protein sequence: CASSLARPGELFF.

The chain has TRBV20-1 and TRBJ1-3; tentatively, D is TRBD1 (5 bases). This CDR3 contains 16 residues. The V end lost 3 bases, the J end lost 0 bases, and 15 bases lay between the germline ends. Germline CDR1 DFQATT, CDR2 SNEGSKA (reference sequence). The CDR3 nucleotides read TGCAGTGCTAGTCGATCGGGACTGATCTCTGGAAACACCATATATTTT. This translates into CSASRSGLISGNTIYF.

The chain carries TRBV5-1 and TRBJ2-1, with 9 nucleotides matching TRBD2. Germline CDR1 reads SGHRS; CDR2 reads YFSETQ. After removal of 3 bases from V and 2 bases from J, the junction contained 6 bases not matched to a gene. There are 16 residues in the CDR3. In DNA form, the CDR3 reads TGCGCCAGCAGCTCCTTAGCGGGAGAAACCTACAATGAGCAGTTCTTC. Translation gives CASSSLAGETYNEQFF.

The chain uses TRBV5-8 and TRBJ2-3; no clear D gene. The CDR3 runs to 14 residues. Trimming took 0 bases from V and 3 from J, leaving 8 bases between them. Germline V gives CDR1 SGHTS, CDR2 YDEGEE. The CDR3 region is CASSLVLRTDTQYF. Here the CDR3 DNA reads TGTGCCAGCAGCTTGGTCCTCCGAACAGATACGCAGTATTTT. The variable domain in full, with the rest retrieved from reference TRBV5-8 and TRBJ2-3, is EAGVTQSPTHLIKTRGQQATLRCSPISGHTSVYWYQQALGLGLQFLLWYDEGEERNRGNFPPRFSGRQFPNYSSELNVNALELEDSALYLCASSLVLRTDTQYFGPGTRLTVL.

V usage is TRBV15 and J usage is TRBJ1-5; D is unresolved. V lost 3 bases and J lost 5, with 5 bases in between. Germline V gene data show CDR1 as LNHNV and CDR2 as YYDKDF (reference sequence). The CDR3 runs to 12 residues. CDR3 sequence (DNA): TGTGCCACCAGCAGGGACCATCAGCCCCAGCATTTT. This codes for CATSRDHQPQHF. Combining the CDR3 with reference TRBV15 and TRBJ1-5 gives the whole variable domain DAMVIQNPRYQVTQFGKPVTLSCSQTLNHNVMYWYQQKSSQAPKLLFHYYDKDFNNEADTPDNFQSRRPNTSFCFLDIRSPGLGDTAMYLCATSRDHQPQHFGDGTRLSIL.

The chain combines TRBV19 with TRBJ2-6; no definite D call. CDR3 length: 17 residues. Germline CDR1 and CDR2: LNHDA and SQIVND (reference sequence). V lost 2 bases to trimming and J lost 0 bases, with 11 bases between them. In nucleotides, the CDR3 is TGTGCCAGTAGTATACTCCGACACCGCTCTGGGGCCAACGTCCTGACTTTC. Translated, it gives CASSILRHRSGANVLTF. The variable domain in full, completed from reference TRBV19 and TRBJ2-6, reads DGGITQSPKYLFRKEGQNVTLSCEQNLNHDAMYWYRQDPGQGLRLIYYSQIVNDFQKGDIAEGYSVSREKKESFPLTVTSAQKNPTAFYLCASSILRHRSGANVLTFGAGSRLTVL.

In DNA, the CDR3 is TGTGCCAGTAGTCCGATACACAGCTCCTACAATGAGCAGTTCTTC. Protein product: CASSPIHSSYNEQFF. The chain combines TRBV19 with TRBJ2-1; D remains unclear. V was pared by 5 bases and J by 0 bases, with 11 bases between. The germline gives CDR1 LNHDA, CDR2 SQIVND (reference sequence). The CDR3 length is 15 residues.

This chain's CDR3 is CASSAWDHGTDTQYF. CDR3 in DNA: TGTGCCAGCAGCGCCTGGGACCACGGGACAGATACGCAGTATTTT. V and J are TRBV3-1 (or the pseudogene TRBV3-2) and TRBJ2-3, with D perhaps being TRBD1 or TRBD2 (5 bases each). The germline V and J ends were trimmed by 5 bases and 3 bases, with 15 bases remaining between them. This CDR3 contains 15 residues. Germline V gene data show CDR1 as LGHDT and CDR2 as YNNKEL (reference sequence).

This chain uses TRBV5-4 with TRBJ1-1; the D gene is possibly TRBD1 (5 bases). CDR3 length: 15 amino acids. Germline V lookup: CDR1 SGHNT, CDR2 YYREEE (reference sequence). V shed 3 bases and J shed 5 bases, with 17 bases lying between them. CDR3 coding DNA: TGTGCCAGCAGCTATACCGGGAGGGGATGGACTGAAGCTTTCTTT. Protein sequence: CASSYTGRGWTEAFF. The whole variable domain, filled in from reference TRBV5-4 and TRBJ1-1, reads ETGVTQSPTHLIKTRGQQVTLRCSSQSGHNTVSWYQQALGQGPQFIFQYYREEENGRGNFPPRFSGLQFPNYSSELNVNALELDDSALYLCASSYTGRGWTEAFFGQGTRLTVV.

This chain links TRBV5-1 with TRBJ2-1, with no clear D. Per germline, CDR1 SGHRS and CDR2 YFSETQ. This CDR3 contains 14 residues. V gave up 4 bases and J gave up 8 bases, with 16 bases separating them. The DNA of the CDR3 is TGCGCCAGCAGCCGCCCCGAAGGCAACTATGAGCAGTTCTTC. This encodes CASSRPEGNYEQFF.

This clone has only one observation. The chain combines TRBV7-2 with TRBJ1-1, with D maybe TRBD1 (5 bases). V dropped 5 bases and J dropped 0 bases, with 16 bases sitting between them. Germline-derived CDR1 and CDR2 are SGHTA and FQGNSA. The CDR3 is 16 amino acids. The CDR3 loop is CASSTLLGLLNTEAFF. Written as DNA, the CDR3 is TGTGCCAGCAGCACCCTCTTGGGACTCCTGAACACTGAAGCTTTCTTT.

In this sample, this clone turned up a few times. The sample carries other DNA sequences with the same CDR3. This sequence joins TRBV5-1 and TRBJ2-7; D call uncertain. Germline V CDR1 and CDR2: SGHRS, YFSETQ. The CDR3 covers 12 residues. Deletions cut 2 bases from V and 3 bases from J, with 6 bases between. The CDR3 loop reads CASSFSSYEQYF. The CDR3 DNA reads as TGCGCCAGCAGCTTCTCCAGCTACGAGCAGTACTTC.